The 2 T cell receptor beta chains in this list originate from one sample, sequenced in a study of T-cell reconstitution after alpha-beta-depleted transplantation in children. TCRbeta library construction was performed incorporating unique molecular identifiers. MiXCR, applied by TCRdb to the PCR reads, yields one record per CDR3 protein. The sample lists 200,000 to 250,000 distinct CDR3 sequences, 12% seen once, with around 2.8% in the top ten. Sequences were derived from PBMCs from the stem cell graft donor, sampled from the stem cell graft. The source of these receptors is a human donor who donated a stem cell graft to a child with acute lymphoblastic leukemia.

CDR3 in amino acids: CASSLEVASGMYNEQFF. CDR3 DNA: TGCGCCAGCAGCTTGGAGGTCGCTAGCGGGATGTACAATGAGCAGTTCTTC. The chain carries TRBV5-1 and TRBJ2-1; the match to TRBD2 covers 9 bases. Trimming at V came to 0 bases and at J to 4 bases, leaving 8 bases not matched to a gene. The CDR3 has 17 residues. Germline-derived CDR1 and CDR2 are SGHRS and YFSETQ.

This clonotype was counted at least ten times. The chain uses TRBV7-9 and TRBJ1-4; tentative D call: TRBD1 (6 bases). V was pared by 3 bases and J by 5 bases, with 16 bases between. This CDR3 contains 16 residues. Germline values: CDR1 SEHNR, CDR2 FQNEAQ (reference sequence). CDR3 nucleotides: TGTGCCAGCAGCTTCTTTACAGGGATAAGGAATGAAAAACTGTTTTTT. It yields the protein CASSFFTGIRNEKLFF.